This TCR beta chain was retrieved from a study of blood T cell repertoires in COVID-19. Background on the study: There were acute and convalescent COVID-19 samples, and they came from the United States, Italy and Spain.

As handled by the study authors: From reference gene primer amplification, estimates of nucleated cell counts were derived. Profiled with immunoSEQ multiplex PCR; TCRdb holds only in-frame clones, not every one. The V and J calls and clone size come from that table; D and trimming were worked out from the DNA. The repertoire holds about 320,000 clones, with roughly 90% as singletons. The sequence was obtained from a man aged 18 to 29 who had recovered from COVID-19. Sample: peripheral blood.

Here the CDR3 reads CATSRDTETYNEQFF. CDR3 in DNA: TGTGCCACCAGCAGAGACACTGAAACCTACAATGAGCAGTTCTTC. The chain employs TRBV15 and TRBJ2-1, with no clear D. The ends were cut back, 0 bases at V and 2 bases at J, with 8 bases in the middle. CDR1 and CDR2 from the germline V gene are LNHNV and YYDKDF (reference sequence). This CDR3 is built from 15 residues.